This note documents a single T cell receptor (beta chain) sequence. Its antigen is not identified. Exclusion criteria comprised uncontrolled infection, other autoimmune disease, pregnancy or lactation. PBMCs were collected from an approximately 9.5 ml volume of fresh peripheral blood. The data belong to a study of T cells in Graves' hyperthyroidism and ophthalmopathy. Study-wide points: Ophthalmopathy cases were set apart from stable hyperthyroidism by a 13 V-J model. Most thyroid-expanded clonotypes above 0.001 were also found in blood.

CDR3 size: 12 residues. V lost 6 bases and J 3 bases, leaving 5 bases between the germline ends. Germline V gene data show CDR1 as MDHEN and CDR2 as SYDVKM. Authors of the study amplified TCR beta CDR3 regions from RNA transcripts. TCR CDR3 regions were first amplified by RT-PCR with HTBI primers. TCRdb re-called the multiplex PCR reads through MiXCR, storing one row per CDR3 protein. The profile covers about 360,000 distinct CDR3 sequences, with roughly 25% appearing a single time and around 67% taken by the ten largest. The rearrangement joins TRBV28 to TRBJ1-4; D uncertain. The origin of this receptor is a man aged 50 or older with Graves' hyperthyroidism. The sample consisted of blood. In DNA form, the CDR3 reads TGTGCCAGCAGGGAAGCTAATGAAAAACTGTTTTTT. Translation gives CASREANEKLFF.